The present entry profiles one T cell receptor beta chain with its context. The antigen remains undetermined. The CDR3 has 15 residues. Per the germline V gene, CDR1 is SGHDT and CDR2 is YYEEEE. Trimming cost V 0 bases and J 4 bases; bases outside gene matches: 6. These data belong to a study of regulatory T cells in long-lasting Graves disease. Broader study findings: Between persistent patients, thousands of public clonotypes were shared, exceeding the 800 to 1,000 shared between new patients. Having few samples may have compromised the accuracy. It was in persistent disease that TRBV28, TRBJ1-2 and TRBJ2-5 were favored.

Time point denoted: persistent/refractory GD, antithyroid drugs over 5 years with positive TRAb. There was RNA extracted from PBMCs, and the TCR library was made from it. Those enrolled as patients came out of an endocrinology department in Xi'an, China. To make TCR beta libraries, researchers used iRepertoire HTBI primers and Arm-PCR of CDR3 regions. TCRdb fed the multiplex PCR reads into MiXCR, producing one record per CDR3 protein. Of approximately 400,000 distinct CDR3 sequences in the sample, 20% to 25% are singletons; the top ten hold about 29%. This TCR derives from a woman aged 40 to 49 with Graves disease. Here the sequenced sample was peripheral blood mononuclear cells (PBMCs), taken when the disease was refractory, from a patient treated with antithyroid drugs. V gene TRBV5-6 combines with J gene TRBJ2-7, with 8 positions matching TRBD1. CDR3 region: CASSLEWTGSYEQYF. The CDR3 DNA is TGTGCCAGCAGCTTGGAATGGACAGGGAGTTACGAGCAGTACTTC.